Described below is a single T cell receptor (beta chain) sequence and its context. This clone showed up just a few times. Its antigen is currently not known. The record has no base qualities; no much larger clone is one base away. This entry belongs to a study of cytotoxic CD8 clonotypes in ibrutinib-treated CLL (dated by TCRdb to about 2021). Concerning the study at large: In this cohort, some 14 patients were treatment-naive and under 13 were relapsed/refractory, while around 18 had unmutated IGHV. Cryopreserved peripheral blood mononuclear cells were collected at three points: before therapy, at response, and at either sustained remission or disease progression. Longitudinal samples were obtainable from about 30% of the roughly 90 participants in the trial. Patients were still on ibrutinib when every remission and progressive disease sample was collected. On average, each sample had roughly 250,000 productive templates and approximately 100,000 productive rearrangements. Responses were partial in some 24 patients and complete in 2; after median approximately 67 months follow-up, about 14 stayed in remission and about twelve progressed. Response samples were obtained after a median of approximately eleven months of treatment, with a range of roughly 6 to 40 months. Study-level results and caveats: Clonality rose at ibrutinib response, remained stable during sustained remission, and dropped back toward baseline at progression. Sustained-remission and progressing patients did not have matched sampling times, and lymph node repertoires were not examined. Public clonotypes were rare and either shrank or stayed stable during treatment, and the rise in clonality at ibrutinib response reflected expansion of private clonotypes. Baseline clonality exceeded that of age-matched healthy donors and correlated strongly with circulating CD8+ T-cell counts.

On a MiSeq, deep resolution sequencing aimed for a depth between 1 in 1 million and 1 in 200,000 T cells, with each clonotype covered approximately 10x on average. TCR beta libraries were generated with the immunoSEQ hsTCRB Kit. As for the original processing: Data were analyzed with ImmunoSEQ Data Assistant and ImmunoSEQ Analyzer, with V, D and J genes assigned per IMGT definitions. Clonality was computed as one minus normalized Shannon entropy of productive rearrangement frequencies, ranging from 0 to 1. Only overrepresented clonotypes making up at least 0.05% of each patient's repertoire were included in the public clonotype analysis. Repertoires from thirteen age-matched healthy donors in immuneACCESS were used as clonality controls. TCRdb took this table from immuneACCESS and kept in-frame rearrangements with V and J called. Such tables lack part of the clones; where checked against another copy, unresolved V genes explain under half of the gap, and the rest is unexplained. That table furnishes V, J and clone size, whereas the DNA furnished D and trimming. Counted in this sample were roughly 160,000 clones; under 90% of them appeared once. Under 5.5% of the sample is held by the ten biggest clonotypes.

Per the publication, the time point label means: less than 30 months on ibrutinib. For TCR beta library preparation, roughly 2.2 micrograms of genomic DNA was extracted from cryopreserved PBMCs. Longitudinal blood samples from CLL patients on ibrutinib monotherapy were analyzed using high-throughput TCR beta sequencing. Patients were enrolled in a phase 2 open-label single-center ibrutinib monotherapy trial. The CDR3 measures 15 amino acids from cysteine to phenylalanine. Kept here is only the CDR3 DNA, which spans 45 bases and is read in frame from base 1. The germline V end is reduced by 3 bases and the J end by 8 bases; junction bases left unmatched: 7. CDR1 and CDR2 are read off the germline V gene (reference sequence) as LNHNV and YYDKDF.

This specimen was PBMCs, taken after 24 months of ibrutinib treatment. The receptor's source is a human donor with chronic lymphocytic leukemia. Rearrangement joined TRBV15 to TRBJ1-4; 9 junctional bases match TRBD1. This receptor has the CDR3 CATSRRTGEREKLFF. The nucleotides read TGTGCCACCAGCAGGAGGACAGGGGAGAGGGAAAAACTGTTTTTT. The entire variable domain, with the stretches around the CDR3 drawn from the reference TRBV15 and TRBJ1-4 proteins, is DAMVIQNPRYQVTQFGKPVTLSCSQTLNHNVMYWYQQKSSQAPKLLFHYYDKDFNNEADTPDNFQSRRPNTSFCFLDIRSPGLGDTAMYLCATSRRTGEREKLFFGSGTQLSVL.